The text below deals with one T cell receptor beta chain. It was cDNA, reverse transcribed from extracted RNA, that served as the sequencing template. TCRdb's table, derived via immunoSEQ multiplex PCR, lists solely in-frame clones and lacks some. The sample has roughly 180,000 clones, approximately 62% seen once; the top ten hold about 1.7%. Unmatched junction bases numbered 4, after V lost 2 bases and J lost 0 bases. The CDR3 length is 16 residues. Germline V lookup: CDR1 MGHDK, CDR2 SYGVNS. This specimen comes from a study of CD8+ T cells in alopecia areata. The source was CD4+ T cells sorted from blood, collected at week 0. J is TRBJ1-1 and V is TRBV25-1; 9 nucleotides line up with TRBD1. The sequence came from a human donor with alopecia areata. As DNA, the CDR3 is TGTGCCAGCAGTGAACTCGGACAGGGGATGAACACTGAAGCTTTCTTT. Residues: CASSELGQGMNTEAFF.